This section outlines one T cell receptor beta chain sequence together with its context. CDR3 length: 14 residues. V lost 1 base to trimming and J lost 3 bases, with 9 bases between them. The germline gives CDR1 SGHTA, CDR2 FQGNSA. This specimen belongs to a study of CD8 T cells in Susac syndrome. With random hexamers, reverse transcription was performed on roughly 0.5 to 1 ug of RNA. The immunoSEQ assay covered 54 Vbeta and 13 Jbeta segments for CDR3. One entry per CDR3 protein results from TCRdb running MiXCR on the immunoSEQ multiplex PCR reads. Of fewer than 150,000 distinct CDR3 sequences in the sample, about 95% are singletons; the top ten hold more than 0.09%. Sequencing of TCR beta was carried out in blood CD8+ and CD4+ T cells. Healthy donors constituted the control group, matched for age and sex. TEMRA cells were FACS-enriched, with CD8+ and CD4+ T cells isolated negatively.

The chain uses TRBV7-2 and TRBJ2-5; D is unclear. The specimen was CD4+ T cells from PBMCs. This TCR came from a human donor in good health. CDR3 DNA: TGTGCCAGCAGCTTAGAGCGACCCAAAGAGACCCAGTACTTC. This encodes CASSLERPKETQYF.